This T cell receptor (beta chain) was found in a study of cytomegalovirus exposure and HLA in healthy donors. Germline CDR1 SSHAT, CDR2 FNYEAQ (reference sequence). This CDR3 has 15 residues. 13 Jbeta primers and 60 Vbeta primers were used for the PCR. The data were produced by immunoSEQ multiplex PCR, yet TCRdb's version contains in-frame clones alone and is incomplete. The repertoire includes 200,000 to 250,000 clones, more than 75% of them detected once, and around 1.4% sits in the top ten. About this clone itself: One end of the junction fails to match germline, which may point to a read error.

This clonotype originated in a human donor in good health. The chain recombines TRBV7-7 with TRBJ2-3; 11 nucleotides align to TRBD2. The sample was PBMCs. The CDR3 DNA reads TGTGCTAGCAGCCGGACTAGCGGGAGCACAGATACGCAGTATTTT. Its protein product is CASSRTSGSTDTQYF.